These 28 T cell receptor beta chains were all obtained from the same sample, sequenced in a study of cytomegalovirus exposure and HLA in healthy donors. Researchers ran the PCR with 60 Vbeta and 13 Jbeta primers. Measured with immunoSEQ multiplex PCR; TCRdb has only the in-frame clones, and not every one. The sample contains 150,000 to 200,000 clones, around 80% of which appear only once. Source material: PBMCs. These receptors originate from a woman younger than 30 in good health and CMV-seropositive.

The chain recombines TRBV9 with TRBJ2-5; 8 bases line up with TRBD2. V lost 2 bases to trimming and J lost 0 bases; unmatched junction nucleotides: 9. This CDR3 has 17 amino acids. Germline values: CDR1 SGDLS, CDR2 YYNGEE. CDR3 nucleotides: TGTGCCAGCAGCGTGCGGGATGGCGGGGGGTACCAAGAGACCCAGTACTTC. It is translated as CASSVRDGGGYQETQYF.

The chain joins TRBV4-1 to TRBJ1-2; TRBD1 might be the D (5 bases). Looked up from germline, CDR1 is MGHRA and CDR2 is YSYEKL. V was clipped by 5 bases and J by 2 bases, with 21 bases between them. This CDR3 has 17 residues. CDR3 residues: CASSASHSRTLNYGYTF. In DNA form, the CDR3 reads TGCGCCAGCAGCGCCAGCCATTCTAGGACACTGAACTATGGCTACACCTTC.

The V and J genes are TRBV11-2 and TRBJ2-1; D might be TRBD1 (5 bases). The CDR3 loop spans 13 amino acids. Germline assignment: CDR1 SGHAT and CDR2 FQNNGV. V lost 1 base, J lost 10 bases, and 11 bases lay in between. The CDR3 DNA follows: TGTGCCAGCAGCTTAGCAGCAGGGTTCGAGCAGTTCTTC. It yields the protein CASSLAAGFEQFF.

V and J are TRBV9 and TRBJ2-4; 7 bases align to TRBD2. There are 16 residues in the CDR3. The V gene's germline CDR1 is SGDLS and CDR2 YYNGEE. The V gene end was trimmed by 4 bases and the J gene end by 0 bases; junction bases not matched to a gene: 7. The CDR3 DNA reads TGTGCCAGCAGCCCCCGAGCGGGATTAGCCAAAAACATTCAGTACTTC. Amino acid sequence: CASSPRAGLAKNIQYF.

This clone was seen a handful of times. The CDR3 is CSVIQEGSEQYF. The CDR3 coding sequence is TGCAGCGTCATACAGGAGGGGTCCGAGCAGTACTTC. The rearrangement uses TRBV29-1 and TRBJ2-7; tentative D call: TRBD2 (6 bases). The CDR3 consists of 12 residues. The V and J ends lost 6 bases and 6 bases respectively, with 15 bases between them. The germline V gene has CDR1 SQVTM and CDR2 ANQGSEA.

This clone has just one count. This chain uses TRBV5-8 with TRBJ2-7; 11 nucleotides line up with TRBD2. The V segment lost 0 bases and the J segment 5 bases; nucleotides outside the gene matches: 7. The CDR3 totals 16 residues. In germline, CDR1 is SGHTS, CDR2 YDEGEE. CDR3 sequence (DNA): TGTGCCAGCAGCTTGGGGACTAGCGGGCTGGGGGACGAGCAGTACGTC. As protein: CASSLGTSGLGDEQYV.

The chain uses TRBV7-3 and TRBJ2-3, with D perhaps matching TRBD1 (6 bases). This CDR3 region has 14 residues. The germline gives CDR1 SGHTA, CDR2 FQGTGA. V shed 5 bases and J shed 5 bases, with 14 bases lying between them. This CDR3 reads CASSPASDRDTQYF. CDR3 in DNA: TGTGCCAGCAGCCCCGCCTCGGACAGAGATACGCAGTATTTT.

The J gene is TRBJ1-2, the V gene TRBV4-3; D gene unclear. The CDR3 covers 16 residues. CDR1 is LGHNA and CDR2 is YSLEER in the germline V gene. The V gene lost 0 bases and the J gene lost 8 bases, with 19 bases spanning the gap. The DNA of the CDR3 is TGCGCCAGCAGCCAAGATCAGGCCGGCCCTTTTTTCGGCTACACCTTC. It yields the protein CASSQDQAGPFFGYTF.

The genes are TRBV18 and TRBJ2-4; 8 positions agree with TRBD1. The CDR3 length is 16 residues. V lost 4 bases, J lost 4 bases, and 9 bases stayed unmatched. Looked up from germline, CDR1 is KGHSH and CDR2 is LQKENI. The CDR3 sequence is CASSQNPGTGKNIQYF. For the CDR3, the DNA is TGTGCCAGCTCACAAAACCCCGGGACAGGAAAAAACATTCAGTACTTC. Combining the CDR3 with reference TRBV18 and TRBJ2-4 gives the whole variable domain NAGVMQNPRHLVRRRGQEARLRCSPMKGHSHVYWYRQLPEEGLKFMVYLQKENIIDESGMPKERFSAEFPKEGPSILRIQQVVRGDSAAYFCASSQNPGTGKNIQYFGAGTRLSVL.

The chain employs TRBV11-2 and TRBJ2-1, with 9 bases identical to TRBD2. Per the germline V gene, CDR1 is SGHAT and CDR2 is FQNNGV. J was trimmed by 3 bases and V by 3 bases; bases with no gene match: 3. CDR3 length: 15 residues. For the CDR3, the DNA is TGTGCCAGCAGCTTGACTAGCGGCATCTACAATGAGCAGTTCTTC. Its translation: CASSLTSGIYNEQFF.

This clone was detected only once. The chain couples TRBV28 to TRBJ1-1, with D unclear. Deletions cut 3 bases from V and 1 base from J, with 6 bases between. The CDR3 spans 13 residues. Germline CDR1 and CDR2: MDHEN and SYDVKM. CDR3 nucleotide sequence: TGTGCCAGCAGTTTTTCAGGGAACACTGAAGCTTTCTTT. Its protein is CASSFSGNTEAFF.

With regard to this clone: As the CDR3 is not closed by the conserved phenylalanine or tryptophan, this likely results from a read error. The V and J genes are TRBV7-7 and TRBJ1-2; 8 positions agree with TRBD1. Unmatched junction bases numbered 3, after V lost 0 bases and J lost 0 bases. CDR3 length equals 16 residues. The germline V gene encodes CDR1 SSHAT and CDR2 FNYEAQ (reference sequence). Written as DNA, the CDR3 is TGTGCCAGCAGCTTAGCGCGGGACAGGACTAACTATGGCTACACCCTC. Protein product: CASSLARDRTNYGYTL.

The CDR3 nucleotides read TGTGCCTGGATTAACAGGGGCCTAAACACTGAAGCTTTCTTT. Translated, it gives CAWINRGLNTEAFF. The chain uses TRBV30 and TRBJ1-1; 7 nucleotides align to TRBD1. Germline CDR1 reads GTSNPN; CDR2 reads SVGIG (reference sequence). This CDR3 has 14 amino acids. Trimming at V came to 4 bases and at J to 2 bases, leaving 7 bases not matched to a gene.

The chain employs TRBV10-3 and TRBJ2-3, with 10 bases lining up with TRBD2. The CDR3 is 22 residues long. Germline V gene data show CDR1 as ENHRY and CDR2 as SYGVKD. The junction had 25 bases not matched to a gene; V was cut back by 6 bases and J by 1 base. The CDR3 nucleotides are TGTGCCATCAGGGTCCTCCGAGGAGGGCTAGCGGGGGCCTTAGGCCGCACAGATACGCAGTATTTT. Encoded protein: CAIRVLRGGLAGALGRTDTQYF.

This chain joins TRBV30 and TRBJ1-2; weak D call: TRBD1 (5 bases). Trimming took 6 bases from V and 3 from J, leaving 11 bases between them. CDR3 length: 12 residues. Per germline, CDR1 GTSNPN and CDR2 SVGIG (reference sequence). CDR3: CACPGLYYGYTF. CDR3 coding DNA: TGTGCCTGCCCGGGACTTTACTATGGCTACACCTTC.

This rearrangement joins TRBV7-2 to TRBJ1-1; D might be TRBD1 (5 bases). This CDR3 has 15 residues. Germline V CDR1 and CDR2: SGHTA, FQGNSA. V lost 1 base, J lost 6 bases, and 15 bases lay in between. CDR3 residues: CASSLDRGGWAEAFF. The CDR3 DNA follows: TGTGCCAGCAGCTTAGATAGGGGTGGATGGGCTGAAGCTTTCTTT.

In regard to this clone: Other nucleotide sequences in the sample specify the same CDR3. This chain uses TRBV6-6 with TRBJ1-3; D is uncertain. The CDR3 loop spans 15 amino acids. Trimming pared 0 bases from V and 4 bases from J, leaving 10 bases between. Per the germline V gene, CDR1 is MNHNY and CDR2 is SVGAGI (reference sequence). The CDR3 nucleotides read TGTGCCAGCAGTTACTCAGAAGGGAGAGGAAACACCATATATTTT. Its protein product is CASSYSEGRGNTIYF.

This clone was seen once. The rearrangement links TRBV27 to TRBJ1-2; tentative D call: TRBD1 (6 bases). Trimming removed 6 bases at V and 2 bases at J, with 10 bases between. CDR3 size: 13 residues. Germline V lookup: CDR1 MNHEY, CDR2 SMNVEV (reference sequence). CDR3: CASSLTGNYGYTF. The DNA of the CDR3 is TGTGCCAGCAGCCTTACAGGGAACTATGGCTACACCTTC.

The chain employs TRBV9 and TRBJ1-5; D ambiguous. V was shortened by 2 bases and J by 3 bases, with 9 bases between the two germline ends. This CDR3 is 14 amino acids long. Germline V gene data show CDR1 as SGDLS and CDR2 as YYNGEE. The chain's CDR3 is CASSVSPANQPQHF. In DNA form, the CDR3 reads TGTGCCAGCAGCGTTAGCCCGGCCAATCAGCCCCAGCATTTT.

V usage is TRBV7-2 and J usage is TRBJ2-5, with TRBD2 matching over 9 bases. The CDR3 totals 16 residues. CDR1 is SGHTA and CDR2 is FQGNSA in the germline V gene. Losses at the gene ends were 2 bases for V and 0 bases for J; bases not matched to a gene: 4. CDR3 loop: CASSLLAGGHQETQYF. CDR3 sequence (DNA): TGTGCCAGCAGCTTATTGGCGGGGGGGCACCAAGAGACCCAGTACTTC.

This chain joins TRBV5-4 and TRBJ1-5, with D possibly matching TRBD1 (6 bases). The CDR3 extends over 13 amino acids. Trimming removed 4 bases at V and 7 bases at J, with 12 bases between. Germline V gene sequence: CDR1 SGHNT, CDR2 YYREEE (reference sequence). CDR3 sequence reads: CASSQGQGQPQHF. The CDR3 bases are TGTGCCAGCAGCCAGGGACAAGGGCAGCCCCAGCATTTT.

The rearrangement uses TRBV30 and TRBJ2-1; 7 positions match TRBD2. From germline, CDR1 is GTSNPN and CDR2 SVGIG (reference sequence). The junction had 6 bases not matched to a gene; V was cut back by 1 base and J by 9 bases. The CDR3 is made up of 13 amino acids. The CDR3 nucleotides read TGTGCCTGGAGTGAGGTATGGGGGGGTGAGCAGTTCTTC. This encodes CAWSEVWGGEQFF.

V usage is TRBV6-4 and J usage is TRBJ2-2, with D unclear. Germline V gene data show CDR1 as MRHNA and CDR2 as SNTAGT. V lost 3 bases and J 2 bases, leaving 7 bases between the germline ends. The CDR3 is 14 residues long. The chain's CDR3 is CASSDGVNTGELFF. Written as DNA, the CDR3 is TGTGCCAGCAGTGATGGAGTAAACACCGGGGAGCTGTTTTTT.

The chain couples TRBV13 to TRBJ2-3; TRBD1 might be the D (6 bases). Germline-derived CDR1 and CDR2 are PRHDT and FYEKMQ (reference sequence). Trimming left V 7 bases short and J 4 bases short, with 12 bases between. The CDR3 sequence is 13 residues long. CDR3 coding DNA: TGTGCCAGCAACGAAGGGGGTTCAGATACGCAGTATTTT. Translation gives CASNEGGSDTQYF.

This clone was observed a handful of times. The chain carries TRBV6-6 and TRBJ2-1; the match to TRBD1 covers 9 bases. The CDR3 runs 16 residues. Germline CDR1 is MNHNY and CDR2 is SVGAGI (reference sequence). Trimming took 0 bases from V and 7 from J; bases not matched to a gene: 7. The CDR3 region has the DNA TGTGCCAGCAGTTACTCGATACAGGGGGCTCAAAATGAGCAGTTCTTC. This gives the protein CASSYSIQGAQNEQFF.

V and J are TRBV19 and TRBJ1-1; perhaps TRBD1 as D (5 bases). V lost 9 bases and J lost 1, with 18 bases in between. Germline V lookup: CDR1 LNHDA, CDR2 SQIVND (reference sequence). This CDR3 has 15 residues. The CDR3 region is CASLPPRQPNTEAFF. As DNA, the CDR3 is TGTGCCAGCTTGCCCCCACGACAGCCGAACACTGAAGCTTTCTTT.

CDR3 loop: CASSQDPPGNTEAFF. Here the CDR3 DNA reads TGTGCCAGCAGCCAAGACCCCCCAGGGAACACTGAAGCTTTCTTT. The chain employs TRBV5-6 and TRBJ1-1; no clear D. V was pared by 4 bases and J by 1 base, with 14 bases between. CDR1 and CDR2 from the germline V gene are SGHDT and YYEEEE. This CDR3 region has 15 residues.

This chain connects TRBV30 to TRBJ2-3; D gene uncertain. Germline loops: CDR1 GTSNPN, CDR2 SVGIG (reference sequence). The CDR3 length is 13 residues. Trimming removed 4 bases at V and 0 bases at J, with 8 bases between. CDR3 bases: TGTGCCTGGAACGTCCAGAGCACAGATACGCAGTATTTT. It is translated as CAWNVQSTDTQYF.